This T cell receptor (beta chain) stems from a study of T cell repertoires in cytomegalovirus infection. Overall study: Recently identified HLA-C-restricted CMV epitopes were among the peptides used. TCR beta signatures that were public indicated CMV infection and matching HLA type. Study-level findings and limits: Carriers of CMV and the relevant HLA type were discriminated by public TCR beta frequency.

TCRdb reanalysed the reads using MiXCR and keeps one entry per CDR3 protein. The data hold a few hundred thousand distinct CDR3 sequences, with approximately 32% observed a single time. CDR1 and CDR2 from the germline V gene are DFQATT and SNEGSKA (reference sequence). The CDR3 length is 12 residues. V lost 6 bases to trimming and J lost 9 bases, with 15 bases between them. The sample holds one count of this clonotype. Its antigen is not known. This rearrangement joins TRBV20-1 to TRBJ2-1; D ambiguous. The input for sequencing was cultured PBMCs, taken from culture after CMV antigen stimulation. The TCR comes from a human donor in good health (CMV status not recorded). Some clones in this sample may be carry-over from other donors' samples. CDR3 amino acids: CSAFPPRTEQFF. The CDR3 nucleotides read TGCAGTGCCTTCCCGCCTAGGACTGAGCAGTTCTTC.